Sequencing of this TCR beta chain was carried out in a study of cytomegalovirus exposure and HLA in healthy donors. Sequenced by immunoSEQ multiplex PCR; TCRdb stores in-frame clones only, minus some. The table lists almost 70,000 clones, 96% of them singletons. Germline values: CDR1 MNHNY, CDR2 SVGAGI (reference sequence). The CDR3 extends over 15 amino acids. After removal of 7 bases from V and 6 bases from J, the junction contained 7 bases not matched to a gene. The chain links TRBV6-6 to TRBJ2-7, with 15 bases lining up with TRBD2. The TCR was taken from a woman between 18 and 29 years old in good health and CMV-seropositive. Sequencing used PBMCs. In DNA form, the CDR3 reads TGTGCCAGCACATACCGGACTAGCGGGAGGGGCGAGCAGTACTTC. Its translation: CASTYRTSGRGEQYF.